This is a list of T cell receptor beta chains from one sample in a study of T cells after yellow fever vaccination. TCRdb independently ran MiXCR on the 5' RACE reads; one entry per CDR3 protein. The sample shows around 600,000 distinct CDR3 sequences, 9% to 15% of them seen only once. Material: PBMCs, obtained on the day of the yellow fever booster vaccination. These receptors came from a man aged 25 to 45 who received the YFV17D yellow fever vaccine. Each CDR3 is given with its conserved first and last residue. A D gene is named only where the DNA matches it firmly. Where a row states a size, it is once, few, many or the class of an expanded clone; other rows omit it.

clone_size: -; cdr3_length: 13; v_call: TRBV30; j_call: TRBJ2-5; d_call: -; cdr3_aa: CAWRQINQETQYF; cdr3_nt: TGTGCCTGGAGGCAAATCAACCAAGAGACCCAGTACTTC
clone_size: few; cdr3_length: 16; v_call: TRBV14; j_call: TRBJ2-1; d_call: TRBD2; cdr3_aa: CASSQTSGDLYNEQFF; cdr3_nt: TGTGCCAGCAGCCAAACTAGCGGGGACCTCTACAATGAGCAGTTCTTC
clone_size: few; cdr3_length: 16; v_call: TRBV5-1; j_call: TRBJ2-1; d_call: TRBD2; cdr3_aa: CASSPSGAGDRNEQFF; cdr3_nt: TGCGCCAGCAGCCCCTCGGGAGCGGGGGACCGCAATGAGCAGTTCTTC
clone_size: once; cdr3_length: 14; v_call: TRBV28; j_call: TRBJ1-5; d_call: -; cdr3_aa: CASSLARQAQPQHF; cdr3_nt: TGTGCCAGCAGTTTAGCGCGCCAGGCTCAGCCCCAGCATTTT
clone_size: -; cdr3_length: 12; v_call: TRBV6-2/TRBV6-3; j_call: TRBJ1-1; d_call: -; cdr3_aa: CASSYSAGEAFF; cdr3_nt: TGTGCCAGCAGTTACTCGGCAGGTGAAGCTTTCTTT
clone_size: many; cdr3_length: 15; v_call: TRBV10-3; j_call: TRBJ1-2; d_call: -; cdr3_aa: CAIRTGDGRFYGYTF; cdr3_nt: TGTGCCATCAGAACTGGGGACGGACGATTCTATGGCTACACCTTC
clone_size: few; cdr3_length: 14; v_call: TRBV7-2; j_call: TRBJ2-5; d_call: -; cdr3_aa: CASSFRRGGDTQYF; cdr3_nt: TGTGCCAGCAGCTTTAGAAGGGGAGGTGATACCCAGTACTTC
clone_size: -; cdr3_length: 14; v_call: TRBV3-1; j_call: TRBJ2-7; d_call: TRBD2; cdr3_aa: CASSRASGRIEQYF; cdr3_nt: TGTGCCAGCAGCCGAGCTAGCGGGAGGATCGAGCAGTACTTC
clone_size: few; cdr3_length: 15; v_call: TRBV9; j_call: TRBJ2-7; d_call: -; cdr3_aa: CASSATGGPSYEQYF; cdr3_nt: TGTGCCAGCAGCGCCACGGGTGGACCTTCCTACGAGCAGTACTTC
clone_size: many; cdr3_length: 13; v_call: TRBV12-3/TRBV12-4; j_call: TRBJ1-1; d_call: -; cdr3_aa: CASSLHRNTEAFF; cdr3_nt: TGTGCCAGCAGTTTACACAGGAACACTGAAGCTTTCTTT
clone_size: few; cdr3_length: 15; v_call: TRBV6-1; j_call: TRBJ2-2; d_call: -; cdr3_aa: CASRYLSANTGELFF; cdr3_nt: TGTGCCAGTCGGTACCTCAGCGCGAACACCGGGGAGCTGTTTTTT
clone_size: -; cdr3_length: 16; v_call: TRBV24-1; j_call: TRBJ2-3; d_call: -; cdr3_aa: CATSDPARGQTDTQYF; cdr3_nt: TGTGCCACCAGTGATCCCGCCCGGGGGCAAACAGATACGCAGTATTTT
clone_size: -; cdr3_length: 15; v_call: TRBV10-3; j_call: TRBJ1-1; d_call: -; cdr3_aa: CAISESGAGNTEAFF; cdr3_nt: TGTGCCATCAGTGAGTCAGGCGCGGGGAACACTGAAGCTTTCTTT
clone_size: few; cdr3_length: 15; v_call: TRBV7-2; j_call: TRBJ2-5; d_call: TRBD2; cdr3_aa: CASSAGLADQETQYF; cdr3_nt: TGTGCCAGCAGCGCCGGACTAGCGGACCAAGAGACCCAGTACTTC
clone_size: -; cdr3_length: 15; v_call: TRBV7-3; j_call: TRBJ2-1; d_call: -; cdr3_aa: CASSLGAGSKYEQFF; cdr3_nt: TGTGCCAGCAGCTTAGGTGCGGGAAGTAAGTATGAGCAGTTCTTC
clone_size: -; cdr3_length: 15; v_call: TRBV5-6; j_call: TRBJ2-2; d_call: -; cdr3_aa: CASSFRAVLTGELFF; cdr3_nt: TGTGCCAGCAGCTTTAGGGCAGTCCTCACCGGGGAGCTGTTTTTT
clone_size: -; cdr3_length: 15; v_call: TRBV2; j_call: TRBJ1-5; d_call: TRBD1; cdr3_aa: CASSAPTGGHQPQHF; cdr3_nt: TGTGCCAGCAGCGCCCCGACAGGGGGCCATCAGCCCCAGCATTTT
clone_size: few; cdr3_length: 16; v_call: TRBV7-9; j_call: TRBJ2-5; d_call: TRBD2; cdr3_aa: CASSRGLAGGSETQYF; cdr3_nt: TGTGCCAGCAGCCGAGGACTAGCGGGAGGATCAGAGACCCAGTACTTC
clone_size: -; cdr3_length: 13; v_call: TRBV28; j_call: TRBJ2-6; d_call: -; cdr3_aa: CASRNPGANVLTF; cdr3_nt: TGTGCCAGCAGAAACCCTGGGGCCAACGTCCTGACTTTC
clone_size: -; cdr3_length: 13; v_call: TRBV5-1; j_call: TRBJ2-2; d_call: -; cdr3_aa: CASSPPMGGELFF; cdr3_nt: TGCGCCAGCAGTCCCCCCATGGGCGGGGAGCTGTTTTTT
clone_size: few; cdr3_length: 15; v_call: TRBV7-9; j_call: TRBJ1-5; d_call: -; cdr3_aa: CASSLDGAYNQPQHF; cdr3_nt: TGTGCCAGCAGCTTAGACGGGGCTTACAATCAGCCCCAGCATTTT
clone_size: -; cdr3_length: 13; v_call: TRBV6-2/TRBV6-3; j_call: TRBJ2-7; d_call: -; cdr3_aa: CASSYEPRYEQYF; cdr3_nt: TGTGCCAGCAGTTACGAGCCCCGCTACGAGCAGTACTTC
clone_size: -; cdr3_length: 13; v_call: TRBV9; j_call: TRBJ2-3; d_call: -; cdr3_aa: CASSTGIADTQYF; cdr3_nt: TGTGCCAGCAGCACCGGGATAGCAGATACGCAGTATTTT
clone_size: -; cdr3_length: 16; v_call: TRBV20-1; j_call: TRBJ2-3; d_call: -; cdr3_aa: CSAPGRGGPSTDTQYF; cdr3_nt: TGCAGTGCTCCGGGCAGGGGGGGACCTAGCACAGATACGCAGTATTTT
clone_size: few; cdr3_length: 15; v_call: TRBV7-2; j_call: TRBJ1-5; d_call: TRBD1; cdr3_aa: CASSPLGTGVLPQHF; cdr3_nt: TGTGCCAGCAGTCCCCTGGGGACAGGGGTCTTACCCCAGCATTTT
clone_size: -; cdr3_length: 15; v_call: TRBV20-1; j_call: TRBJ2-7; d_call: -; cdr3_aa: CSAPTSGQYSYEQYF; cdr3_nt: TGCAGTGCCCCAACCTCGGGTCAATACTCCTACGAGCAGTACTTC
clone_size: few; cdr3_length: 10; v_call: TRBV20-1; j_call: TRBJ1-4; d_call: -; cdr3_aa: CSASDEKLFF; cdr3_nt: TGCAGTGCTAGTGATGAAAAACTGTTTTTT